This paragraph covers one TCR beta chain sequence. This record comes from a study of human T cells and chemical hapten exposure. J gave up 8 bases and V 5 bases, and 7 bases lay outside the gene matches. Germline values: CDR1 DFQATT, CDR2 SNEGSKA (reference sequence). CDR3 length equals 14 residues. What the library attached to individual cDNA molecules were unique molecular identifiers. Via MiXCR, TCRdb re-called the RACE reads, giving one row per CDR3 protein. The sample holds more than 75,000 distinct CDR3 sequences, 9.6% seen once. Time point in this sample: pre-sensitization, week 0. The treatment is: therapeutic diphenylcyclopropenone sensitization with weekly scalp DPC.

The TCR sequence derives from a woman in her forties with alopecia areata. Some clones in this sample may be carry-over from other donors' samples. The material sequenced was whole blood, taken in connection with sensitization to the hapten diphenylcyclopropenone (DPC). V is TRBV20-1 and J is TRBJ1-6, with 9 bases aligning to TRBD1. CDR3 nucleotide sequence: TGCAGTGCTGGGAGGGACAGGGAGTATTCACCCCTCCACTTT. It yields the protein CSAGRDREYSPLHF.